The source of this T cell receptor beta chain is a study of blood T cell repertoires in COVID-19. In the study's own analysis: The assay estimated nucleated cells by amplifying reference gene primers. Measured with immunoSEQ multiplex PCR; TCRdb has only the in-frame clones, and not every one. That table gives V, J and clone size, and the DNA gave D and trimming. The sample yields approximately 170,000 clones, approximately 86% seen once. The germline CDR1 and CDR2 sequences are SGHNT and YYREEE (reference sequence). This CDR3 is built from 15 residues. V lost 0 bases and J lost 3; bases outside the gene matches: 5.

The V and J genes are TRBV5-4 and TRBJ1-2; 7 bases match TRBD1. Sequencing was done on a sample of peripheral blood. The sequence came from a man older than 75 with COVID-19, enrolled during active disease. CDR3 region: CASSLGRQGYYGYTF. The CDR3 DNA reads TGTGCCAGCAGCTTGGGGAGACAGGGTTACTATGGCTACACCTTC.